The present TCR beta chain was sequenced within a study of T cell changes during pregnancy in multiple sclerosis. The method was immunoSEQ multiplex PCR; TCRdb's version includes in-frame clones alone and lacks a portion of them. The table shows about 53,000 clones, with roughly 90% occurring only once. Only one count was recorded for this clone. CDR3 length: 11 amino acids. Germline V CDR1 and CDR2: SNHLY, FYNNEI. V was clipped by 6 bases and J by 3 bases, with 5 bases between them. The source material was CD8+ T cells from peripheral blood mononuclear cells, sampled before pregnancy. This TCR was recovered from a female donor with multiple sclerosis, enrolled in a pregnancy study. The chain couples TRBV2 to TRBJ2-5; D not certain. The CDR3 sequence: CASSPKETQYF. The CDR3 DNA sequence: TGTGCCAGCAGCCCAAAAGAGACCCAGTACTTC.